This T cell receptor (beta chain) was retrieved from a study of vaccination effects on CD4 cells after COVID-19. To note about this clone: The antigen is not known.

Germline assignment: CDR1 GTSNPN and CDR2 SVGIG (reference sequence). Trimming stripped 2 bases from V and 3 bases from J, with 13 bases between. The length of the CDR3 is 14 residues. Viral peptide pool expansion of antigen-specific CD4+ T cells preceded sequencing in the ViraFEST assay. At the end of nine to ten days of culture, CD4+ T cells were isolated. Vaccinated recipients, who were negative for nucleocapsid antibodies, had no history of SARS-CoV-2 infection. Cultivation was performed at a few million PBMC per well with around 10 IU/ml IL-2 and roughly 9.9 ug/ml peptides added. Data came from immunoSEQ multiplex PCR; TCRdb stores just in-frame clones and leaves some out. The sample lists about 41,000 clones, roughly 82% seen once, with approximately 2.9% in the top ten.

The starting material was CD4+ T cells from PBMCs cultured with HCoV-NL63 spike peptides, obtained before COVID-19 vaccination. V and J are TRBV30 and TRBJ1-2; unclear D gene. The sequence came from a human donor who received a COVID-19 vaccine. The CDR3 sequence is CAWSPGRIYYGYTF. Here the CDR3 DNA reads TGTGCCTGGAGTCCCGGACGGATTTACTATGGCTACACCTTC.